The 14 T cell receptor beta chains in this list originate from one sample, sequenced in a study of T cell changes during pregnancy in multiple sclerosis. The assay was immunoSEQ multiplex PCR, and TCRdb's table has in-frame clones only and misses some. The table includes tens of thousands of clones, 91% detected once. The sequencing used peripheral blood, collected after pregnancy. Every receptor here comes from a female donor in good health, enrolled as a control in a pregnancy study.

This clone came up once. A junction boundary mismatches the germline segment, possibly from a read error. The chain links TRBV7-2 to TRBJ1-3; 7 nucleotides line up with TRBD1. This CDR3 is 12 amino acids long. From germline, CDR1 is SGHTA and CDR2 FQGNSA. CDR3 DNA sequence: TGTGCCAGCAGCTTACTCCGGGGACAGCGCAATTTT. It yields the protein CASSLLRGQRNF.

This chain links TRBV7-2 with TRBJ2-2, with no clear D. CDR3 length equals 15 residues. The ends were cut back, 1 base at V and 1 base at J, with 7 bases in the middle. Germline CDR1 reads SGHTA; CDR2 reads FQGNSA. The DNA for the CDR3 is TGTGCCAGCAGCTTAGGGCTCCAGAACACCGGGGAGCTGTTTTTT. Its protein is CASSLGLQNTGELFF.

The rearrangement links TRBV7-8 to TRBJ2-1, with a possible D match to TRBD1 (5 bases). The CDR3 is made up of 16 amino acids. Germline V gene sequence: CDR1 SGHVS, CDR2 FQNEAQ. V was pared by 0 bases and J by 5 bases, with 14 bases between. The chain's CDR3 is CASSLAHRNFNNEQFF. The CDR3, as DNA: TGTGCCAGCAGCTTAGCGCACAGGAACTTCAACAATGAGCAGTTCTTC.

The J gene is TRBJ2-7, the V gene TRBV6-5; D is unclear. The CDR3 is made up of 13 amino acids. Germline V gene data show CDR1 as MNHEY and CDR2 as SVGAGI. V lost 2 bases to trimming and J lost 8 bases, with 13 bases between them. CDR3 sequence reads: CASSYDEVSQQYF. The CDR3 nucleotides are TGTGCCAGCAGTTACGACGAGGTTTCGCAGCAGTACTTC.

The chain carries TRBV7-2 and TRBJ2-7, with 13 positions matching TRBD2. The CDR3 contains 14 residues. V lost 5 bases and J lost 6; bases outside the gene matches: 4. Germline CDR1 SGHTA, CDR2 FQGNSA. Here the CDR3 reads CASSRLAGGPEQYF. Here the CDR3 DNA reads TGTGCCAGCAGCCGACTAGCGGGAGGCCCCGAGCAGTACTTC.

A single count supports this clone. The V and J genes are TRBV7-7 and TRBJ2-3, with D possibly being TRBD1 (5 bases). The length of the CDR3 is 14 residues. With 5 bases removed from V and 2 bases from J, the gap between germline ends came to 11 bases. Germline assignment: CDR1 SSHAT and CDR2 FNYEAQ (reference sequence). The chain's CDR3 is CASSLDRATDTQYF. In DNA form, the CDR3 reads TGTGCCAGCAGCCTCGACAGAGCCACAGATACGCAGTATTTT.

This clone came up once. V gene TRBV6-6 combines with J gene TRBJ1-2; D remains unclear. Trimming removed 5 bases from V and 5 bases from J, with 15 bases in between. The germline V gene has CDR1 MNHNY and CDR2 SVGAGI (reference sequence). This CDR3 is built from 14 residues. The CDR3 is CASSNTAQTYGYTF. Here the CDR3 DNA reads TGTGCCAGCAGTAATACTGCTCAAACGTATGGCTACACCTTC.

V and J are TRBV10-1 and TRBJ2-3; 10 bases line up with TRBD2. Germline V gives CDR1 WNHNN, CDR2 SYGVQD (reference sequence). The CDR3 runs to 15 residues. Trimming cost V 3 bases and J 5 bases; bases outside gene matches: 5. CDR3 protein: CASSDPAGGLDTQYF. DNA of the CDR3: TGCGCCAGCAGTGATCCAGCGGGAGGGTTAGATACGCAGTATTTT.

V usage is TRBV6-5 and J usage is TRBJ2-3, with 7 bases aligning to TRBD2. CDR1 MNHEY and CDR2 SVGAGI come from the germline V gene. The V and J ends lost 2 bases and 0 bases, in that order; junction bases with no gene match: 2. The length of the CDR3 is 15 residues. This CDR3 reads CASSYASGSTDTQYF. CDR3 DNA: TGTGCCAGCAGTTACGCTAGCGGTAGCACAGATACGCAGTATTTT.

This chain joins TRBV7-2 and TRBJ1-3; D may be TRBD1 (5 bases). Germline V gene lookup returns CDR1 SGHTA and CDR2 FQGNSA. CDR3 length: 14 amino acids. V lost 5 bases to trimming and J lost 3 bases, with 11 bases between them. The CDR3 protein is CASSTTGGGNTIYF. Here the CDR3 DNA reads TGTGCCAGCAGCACAACGGGGGGTGGAAACACCATATATTTT.

This clone appeared once. The CDR3 region is CASSPVGSRVPAGQYF. CDR3 bases: TGTGCCAGCAGCCCAGTGGGGAGCAGGGTGCCTGCGGGACAGTACTTC. This chain links TRBV7-9 with TRBJ2-5; TRBD2 might be the D (6 bases). The CDR3 is 16 residues long. V was clipped by 5 bases and J by 11 bases, with 27 bases between them. Looked up from germline, CDR1 is SEHNR and CDR2 is FQNEAQ (reference sequence).

J is TRBJ1-4 and V is TRBV7-8; no clear D gene. The CDR3 totals 16 residues. The ends were cut back, 1 base at V and 0 bases at J, with 9 bases in the middle. Germline assignment: CDR1 SGHVS and CDR2 FQNEAQ. The CDR3 here is CASSLGLAATNEKLFF. In nucleotides, the CDR3 is TGTGCCAGCAGCTTAGGGTTGGCAGCAACTAATGAAAAACTGTTTTTT.

The chain joins TRBV28 to TRBJ2-3, with 10 nucleotides matching TRBD2. V was pared by 0 bases and J by 5 bases, with 5 bases of the junction left unmatched. This CDR3 region has 16 residues. CDR1 MDHEN and CDR2 SYDVKM come from the germline V gene. CDR3 bases: TGTGCCAGCAGTTTATGGGGTAGCGGGAGGAGAGATACGCAGTATTTT. It yields the protein CASSLWGSGRRDTQYF.

V usage is TRBV5-5 and J usage is TRBJ1-2; D call uncertain. CDR3 length: 17 residues. Germline assignment: CDR1 SGHKS and CDR2 YYEKEE (reference sequence). V shed 5 bases and J shed 2 bases, with 22 bases lying between them. CDR3 DNA sequence: TGTGCCAGCAGGACTCGGGAGGGAGGGTTTGAGAACTATGGCTACACCTTC. The encoded protein is CASRTREGGFENYGYTF.